Below, 27 T cell receptor beta chains from the same sample are listed, as sequenced in a study of blood T cell repertoires in COVID-19. The table came from immunoSEQ multiplex PCR; TCRdb's copy has only in-frame clones and leaves some out. Of about 140,000 clones in the sample, roughly 84% were seen once. The sequenced sample was PBMCs or T cells enriched from blood (not recorded which). The receptors shown here come from a man aged 40-49 years with acute COVID-19.

In its sample, this clone was seen a few times. The rearrangement uses TRBV2 and TRBJ2-3, with D possibly TRBD2 on 5 matching bases. The CDR3 sequence is 14 residues long. Germline V gene data show CDR1 as SNHLY and CDR2 as FYNNEI. Trimming pared 11 bases from V and 2 bases from J, leaving 17 bases between. The CDR3 DNA is TGTGCCGGGGAGAGGGAACCCATCACAGATACGCAGTATTTT. Its translation: CAGEREPITDTQYF.

The chain has TRBV15 and TRBJ1-2; D is uncertain. The V gene's germline CDR1 is LNHNV and CDR2 YYDKDF (reference sequence). Deletions cut 2 bases from V and 3 bases from J, with 10 bases between. This CDR3 has 14 amino acids. The CDR3 here is CATSRKDSDYGYTF. CDR3 nucleotides: TGTGCCACCAGCAGAAAAGACTCGGACTATGGCTACACCTTC.

This chain links TRBV11-3 with TRBJ1-1; 10 bases map to TRBD1. The germline CDR1 and CDR2 sequences are SGHNT and YENEEA. The CDR3 has 15 amino acids. With 5 bases clipped from V and 1 base from J, the junction kept 4 bases outside the gene matches. The CDR3 loop is CASSPGTGENTEAFF. Here the CDR3 DNA reads TGTGCCAGCAGCCCCGGGACAGGGGAGAACACTGAAGCTTTCTTT.

The CDR3 protein is CASSLSGQGRFEQYF. CDR3 nucleotide sequence: TGTGCCAGCAGTTTGTCGGGACAGGGGAGGTTCGAGCAGTACTTC. V is TRBV28 and J is TRBJ2-7; TRBD1 aligns across 10 bases. V trimming: 3 bases; J trimming: 6 bases; junction bases outside the gene matches: 8. Germline V CDR1 and CDR2: MDHEN, SYDVKM. This CDR3 region has 15 residues.

V usage is TRBV6-6 and J usage is TRBJ2-7; D is unresolved. This CDR3 comprises 12 residues. Trimming left V 2 bases short and J 2 bases short, with 4 bases between. Looked up from germline, CDR1 is MNHNY and CDR2 is SVGAGI (reference sequence). Here the CDR3 DNA reads TGTGCCAGCAGTTACGACACCTACGAGCAGTACTTC. As protein: CASSYDTYEQYF.

The V call is TRBV6-1, the J call TRBJ2-1; 7 bases match TRBD2. The CDR3 totals 18 residues. V lost 2 bases to trimming and J lost 3 bases; unmatched junction nucleotides: 13. CDR1 and CDR2 from the germline V gene are MNHNS and SASEGT. The CDR3 nucleotides read TGTGCCAGCAGTGAAACCCTACGGGGGGTAGATCACTACAATGAGCAGTTCTTC. Residues: CASSETLRGVDHYNEQFF.

The genes are TRBV28 and TRBJ1-1; 8 positions agree with TRBD1. The length of the CDR3 is 17 residues. Germline V gene data show CDR1 as MDHEN and CDR2 as SYDVKM. With 6 bases clipped from V and 3 bases from J, the junction kept 15 bases outside the gene matches. The CDR3 spells CASRTTGGAVWHTEAFF. CDR3 DNA: TGTGCCAGCAGGACAACAGGGGGGGCCGTCTGGCACACTGAAGCTTTCTTT.

CDR3: CASSDGVGETQYF. The DNA of the CDR3 is TGCGCCAGCAGTGACGGGGTCGGAGAGACCCAGTACTTC. The chain recombines TRBV10-2 with TRBJ2-5; tentatively, D is TRBD2 (5 bases). The V gene's germline CDR1 is WSHSY and CDR2 SAAADI. V lost 3 bases to trimming and J lost 4 bases, with 9 bases between them. The CDR3 is 13 amino acids.

The chain carries TRBV27 and TRBJ1-5, with 11 bases fitting TRBD1. Trimming cost V 8 bases and J 6 bases; bases outside gene matches: 6. Germline-derived CDR1 and CDR2 are MNHEY and SMNVEV (reference sequence). This CDR3 is 14 amino acids long. CDR3 coding DNA: TGTGCCAGCGGGACCGGGACAGGGGGTCAGCCCCAGCATTTT. Protein sequence: CASGTGTGGQPQHF.

This clone was counted between two and nine times. The chain is built from TRBV12-3 or TRBV12-4 and TRBJ2-7; tentative D call: TRBD1 (6 bases). The V and J ends lost 2 bases and 6 bases respectively, with 11 bases between them. The CDR3 covers 13 residues. CDR3 DNA: TGTGCCAGCAGTTTAAGGTCAGGGGTCGAGCAGTACTTC. It codes for CASSLRSGVEQYF.

The chain combines TRBV24-1 with TRBJ2-7; TRBD2 matches 11 bases. The CDR3 has 14 amino acids. The ends lost 7 bases at V and 2 bases at J; junction bases unmatched: 3. Per the germline V gene, CDR1 is KGHDR and CDR2 is SFDVKD. CDR3 amino acids: CATRGTSGTYEQYF. The CDR3 DNA follows: TGTGCCACCAGAGGGACTAGCGGAACCTACGAGCAGTACTTC.

As DNA, the CDR3 is TGTGCCAGTGCAAATAGCGGGACGACAGATACGCAGTATTTT. This sequence encodes CASANSGTTDTQYF. This rearrangement joins TRBV7-9 to TRBJ2-3; TRBD2 agrees at 8 bases. The V segment lost 9 bases and the J segment 3 bases; nucleotides outside the gene matches: 8. Germline CDR1 SEHNR, CDR2 FQNEAQ (reference sequence). The CDR3 length is 14 residues.

The chain employs TRBV28 and TRBJ2-3; D gene uncertain. CDR1 is MDHEN, CDR2 SYDVKM, per germline. Trimming shortened V by 1 base and J by 0 bases, and 11 bases separated the two germline ends. The CDR3 covers 16 residues. The CDR3 is CASSLSGTVSTDTQYF. The CDR3 bases are TGTGCCAGCAGTTTATCAGGAACAGTTAGCACAGATACGCAGTATTTT.

The rearrangement uses TRBV2 and TRBJ1-5, with 7 nucleotides matching TRBD1. The CDR3 loop spans 15 amino acids. V dropped 7 bases and J dropped 2; count of bases not matched to a gene: 8. CDR1 is SNHLY and CDR2 is FYNNEI in the germline V gene. The DNA of the CDR3 is TGTGCCAGCAATCTACAGGGGAGCGGCAATCAGCCCCAGCATTTT. This gives the protein CASNLQGSGNQPQHF.

The chain is built from TRBV13 and TRBJ1-1, with 9 nucleotides matching TRBD1. The CDR3 runs 16 residues. Per germline, CDR1 PRHDT and CDR2 FYEKMQ (reference sequence). The V and J ends lost 5 bases and 0 bases, in that order; junction bases with no gene match: 7. Written as DNA, the CDR3 is TGTGCCAGCAGCACTGGGACAGGGCGGCTGAACACTGAAGCTTTCTTT. Protein sequence: CASSTGTGRLNTEAFF.

CDR3 nucleotides: TGTGCCAGCAGCCCACTGGCCGGGGGGGTTGAAAAACTGTTTTTT. Amino acids: CASSPLAGGVEKLFF. The rearrangement uses TRBV5-5 and TRBJ1-4; weak D call: TRBD1 (5 bases). The CDR3 contains 15 residues. The V and J ends lost 4 bases and 7 bases respectively, with 17 bases between them. The germline gives CDR1 SGHKS, CDR2 YYEKEE (reference sequence). Complete variable domain (other parts from reference TRBV5-5 and TRBJ1-4): DAGVTQSPTHLIKTRGQQVTLRCSPISGHKSVSWYQQVLGQGPQFIFQYYEKEERGRGNFPDRFSARQFPNYSSELNVNALLLGDSALYLCASSPLAGGVEKLFFGSGTQLSVL.

The chain uses TRBV7-2 and TRBJ2-7; TRBD2 agrees at 8 bases. Unmatched junction bases numbered 4, after V lost 5 bases and J lost 4 bases. The V gene's germline CDR1 is SGHTA and CDR2 FQGNSA. The CDR3 has 13 amino acids. The CDR3 loop reads CASSTTSGYEQYF. Here the CDR3 DNA reads TGTGCCAGCAGCACAACTAGCGGATACGAGCAGTACTTC. Full variable domain (remainder filled in from reference TRBV7-2 and TRBJ2-7): GAGVSQSPSNKVTEKGKDVELRCDPISGHTALYWYRQSLGQGLEFLIYFQGNSAPDKSGLPSDRFSAERTGGSVSTLTIQRTQQEDSAVYLCASSTTSGYEQYFGPGTRLTVT.

This rearrangement joins TRBV4-3 to TRBJ2-1; TRBD2 aligns across 12 bases. With V trimmed by 0 bases and J by 4 bases, 7 bases remained unmatched. Per the germline V gene, CDR1 is LGHNA and CDR2 is YSLEER. This CDR3 has 18 residues. CDR3 protein: CASSQDHGLAGLYNEQFF. CDR3 coding DNA: TGCGCCAGCAGCCAAGATCACGGACTAGCGGGGTTATACAATGAGCAGTTCTTC.

This clone was found once. V is TRBV11-2 and J is TRBJ1-4; a possible D gene is TRBD1 (6 bases). This CDR3 region has 14 residues. Per germline, CDR1 SGHAT and CDR2 FQNNGV. V was cut by 4 bases and J by 3 bases, with 9 bases left in between. The DNA of the CDR3 is TGTGCCAGCAGCTACAGGGTGGCTAATGAAAAACTGTTTTTT. This sequence encodes CASSYRVANEKLFF.

The J gene is TRBJ2-2, the V gene TRBV28, with 10 bases matching TRBD1. CDR3 length: 16 residues. After removal of 6 bases from V and 7 bases from J, the junction contained 11 bases not matched to a gene. Germline CDR1 is MDHEN and CDR2 is SYDVKM. The CDR3 DNA sequence: TGTGCCAGCAGCTTGGTTGGGACAGGGGTTGTCGGGGAGCTGTTTTTT. Its translation is CASSLVGTGVVGELFF.

The rearrangement uses TRBV29-1 and TRBJ2-1, with 7 bases that match TRBD1. The J segment lost 9 bases and the V segment lost 6 bases, leaving 8 bases of the junction unmatched. Germline V gives CDR1 SQVTM, CDR2 ANQGSEA. There are 12 residues in the CDR3. The CDR3 reads CSVGQQVGEQFF. The CDR3 DNA reads TGCAGCGTGGGACAGCAAGTGGGTGAGCAGTTCTTC.

The CDR3 DNA reads as TGTGCCAGCAGCTTAGGGACAGTGAACACTGAAGCTTTCTTT. Protein product: CASSLGTVNTEAFF. The V gene is TRBV5-6, the J gene TRBJ1-1; 7 bases line up with TRBD1. The trim removed 2 bases at V and 0 bases at J, leaving 1 base unmatched. In germline, CDR1 is SGHDT, CDR2 YYEEEE. This CDR3 has 14 residues.

V gene TRBV30 combines with J gene TRBJ1-1; TRBD1 agrees at 7 bases. V was pared by 7 bases and J by 11 bases, with 10 bases of the junction left unmatched. This CDR3 contains 11 residues. Germline V lookup: CDR1 GTSNPN, CDR2 SVGIG (reference sequence). CDR3 region: CASNRGERAFF. The CDR3 DNA is TGTGCCTCGAACAGGGGTGAGAGGGCTTTCTTT. Full variable domain (remainder filled in from reference TRBV30 and TRBJ1-1): SQTIHQWPATLVQPVGSPLSLECTVEGTSNPNLYWYRQAAGRGLQLLFYSVGIGQISSEVPQNLSASRPQDRQFILSSKKLLLSDSGFYLCASNRGERAFFGQGTRLTVV.

The chain carries TRBV7-9 and TRBJ1-2; 9 bases map to TRBD1. CDR3 length: 16 amino acids. The germline gives CDR1 SEHNR, CDR2 FQNEAQ (reference sequence). With V trimmed by 0 bases and J by 5 bases, 7 bases remained unmatched. The CDR3 sequence is CASSLATGQGTYGYTF. As DNA, the CDR3 is TGTGCCAGCAGCTTAGCGACGGGACAGGGAACATATGGCTACACCTTC.

This clone was seen only once. The chain couples TRBV5-1 to TRBJ2-2, with D perhaps matching TRBD2 (5 bases). Trimming pared 4 bases from V and 4 bases from J, leaving 20 bases between. The CDR3 extends over 17 amino acids. Germline CDR1 SGHRS, CDR2 YFSETQ. CDR3 in DNA: TGCGCCAGCAGCCCTTACCTAGCTACCTCGACCACCGGGGAGCTGTTTTTT. It is translated as CASSPYLATSTTGELFF. The full variable domain, with the rest looked up from reference TRBV5-1 and TRBJ2-2, is KAGVTQTPRYLIKTRGQQVTLSCSPISGHRSVSWYQQTPGQGLQFLFEYFSETQRNKGNFPGRFSGRQFSNSRSEMNVSTLELGDSALYLCASSPYLATSTTGELFFGEGSRLTVL.

In this sample, this clone turned up once. The V call is TRBV19, the J call TRBJ2-2, with 8 bases lining up with TRBD1. J gave up 5 bases and V 3 bases, and 5 bases lay outside the gene matches. The CDR3 runs 15 residues. Germline CDR1 and CDR2: LNHDA and SQIVND (reference sequence). The CDR3 sequence is CASSMGTGWTGELFF. In DNA form, the CDR3 reads TGTGCCAGTAGTATGGGGACAGGATGGACCGGGGAGCTGTTTTTT.

The chain recombines TRBV5-1 with TRBJ2-7; TRBD2 aligns across 12 bases. The CDR3 sequence is 14 residues long. Germline-derived CDR1 and CDR2 are SGHRS and YFSETQ. The ends lost 4 bases at V and 5 bases at J; junction bases unmatched: 4. CDR3 DNA: TGCGCCAGCAGCGCGGGACTAGCGGGTAACGAGCAGTACTTC. Its protein is CASSAGLAGNEQYF. Drawing the rest from reference TRBV5-1 and TRBJ2-7, the complete variable domain is KAGVTQTPRYLIKTRGQQVTLSCSPISGHRSVSWYQQTPGQGLQFLFEYFSETQRNKGNFPGRFSGRQFSNSRSEMNVSTLELGDSALYLCASSAGLAGNEQYFGPGTRLTVT.